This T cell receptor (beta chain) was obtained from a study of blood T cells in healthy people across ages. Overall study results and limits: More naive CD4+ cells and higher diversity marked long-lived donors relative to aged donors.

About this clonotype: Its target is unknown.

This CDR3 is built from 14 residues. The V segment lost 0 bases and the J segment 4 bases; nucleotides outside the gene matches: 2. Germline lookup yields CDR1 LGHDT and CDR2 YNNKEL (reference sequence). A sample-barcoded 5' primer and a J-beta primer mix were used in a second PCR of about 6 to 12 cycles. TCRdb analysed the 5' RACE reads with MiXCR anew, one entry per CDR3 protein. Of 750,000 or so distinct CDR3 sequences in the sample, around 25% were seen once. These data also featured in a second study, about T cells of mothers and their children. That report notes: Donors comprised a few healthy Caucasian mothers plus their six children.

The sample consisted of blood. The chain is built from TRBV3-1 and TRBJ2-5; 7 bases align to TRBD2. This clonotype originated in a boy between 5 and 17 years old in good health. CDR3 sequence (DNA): TGTGCCAGCAGCCAAGATGGGGGGGGAGAGACCCAGTACTTC. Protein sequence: CASSQDGGGETQYF.